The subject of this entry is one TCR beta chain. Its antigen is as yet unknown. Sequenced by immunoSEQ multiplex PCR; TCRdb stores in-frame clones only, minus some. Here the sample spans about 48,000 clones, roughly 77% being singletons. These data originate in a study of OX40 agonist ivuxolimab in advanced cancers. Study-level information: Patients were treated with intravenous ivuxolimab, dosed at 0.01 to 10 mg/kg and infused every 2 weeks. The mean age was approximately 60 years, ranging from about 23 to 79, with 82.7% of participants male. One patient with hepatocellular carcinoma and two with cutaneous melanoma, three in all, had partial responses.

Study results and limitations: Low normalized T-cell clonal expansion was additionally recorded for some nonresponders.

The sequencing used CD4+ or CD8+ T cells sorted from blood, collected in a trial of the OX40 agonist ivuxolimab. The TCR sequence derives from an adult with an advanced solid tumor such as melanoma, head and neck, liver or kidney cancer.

CDR3 protein: CASSPAGFSSPLHF. For the CDR3, the DNA is TGTGCCAGCAGCCCAGCAGGGTTCTCTTCACCCCTCCACTTT. This sequence joins TRBV27 and TRBJ1-6; the D gene is possibly TRBD1 (5 bases). The CDR3 has 14 residues. V lost 6 bases to trimming and J lost 9 bases, with 15 bases between them. Germline CDR1 is MNHEY and CDR2 is SMNVEV (reference sequence).